Described below is a single T cell receptor (beta chain) sequence and its context. The antigen it recognizes is unknown. Base quality data are lacking; no much larger clone is found one base away. TCRbeta CDR3 regions were amplified from genomic DNA by means of the immunoSEQ Assay, a bias-controlled multiplex PCR. The authors' pipeline ran thus. The number of nucleated cells in each sample was estimated by amplification of reference gene primers within the assay. To quantify the absolute abundance of each unique TCRbeta CDR3 rearrangement, sequence reads were collapsed and filtered. Productive Simpson clonality was computed per sample as the square root of Simpson's diversity index over productive rearrangements. The clones in this table, taken by TCRdb from immuneACCESS, are in-frame only. Not every clone is retained; where verified, under half of the shortfall comes from an unresolved V gene, and the cause of the rest is unknown. That table is the source of V, J and clone size, and D and trimming were worked out from the DNA. The table for this sample lists 200,000 to 250,000 clones; 82% of them were counted only once. In total, the top ten clones hold approximately 5.6% of the sample.

The germline V gene (reference sequence) yields LNHDA for CDR1 and SQIVND for CDR2. The CDR3 contains 14 residues, cysteine and phenylalanine counted. Of the read, only the CDR3 DNA is kept; its 42 bases are in frame from base 1. V has 8 bases trimmed and J has 6 bases trimmed; junction bases matching no gene number 9. One collaborating source in Seattle enrolled patients while the patients were actively infected and followed the patients over time throughout the course of disease. Whole blood was collected in K2EDTA tubes by collaborating institutions according to the institutions' own protocols. For TCRbeta analysis, collaborators shipped samples as frozen whole blood, isolated PBMCs, or DNA extracted from either of those sample types. This entry belongs to a study of blood T cell repertoires in COVID-19 (dated by TCRdb to 2018 to 2021). Broadly, across the study: Samples from collaborators originated in the United States, Italy and Spain and spanned both the acute and convalescent phases of COVID-19. The prospective study material was composed of cDNA or gDNA derived from T cells, B-cell-depleted T cells, or PBMCs. Deeply sampled blood TCRbeta repertoires from subjects exposed to, actively infected with, or recovered from COVID-19 were included in the dataset. The repertoires were released in a freely available public database meant as a resource for research on the immune response to SARS-CoV-2. Samples came from the ongoing ImmuneRACE study (first 160 participants) plus 1,254 subjects from 6 global collaborators. Sample metadata almost always included a de-identified subject ID, COVID-19 status, age in years and sex. Where available, HLA class I and class II types were taken from metadata supplied by the sample provider and were not determined by assay-based typing.

Study-wide conclusions, independent of this receptor: The quantity of clinical and demographic metadata differed by source and by participant and was supplied without curation.

Input material: peripheral blood. The receptor was derived from a woman in her 70s with COVID-19, enrolled during active disease. The rearranged chain carries TRBV19 and TRBJ1-1, and 10 junctional nucleotides match TRBD1. This receptor has the CDR3 CASQQPGQGAEAFF. In nucleotide form, the sequence is TGTGCCAGTCAACAACCAGGACAGGGGGCTGAAGCTTTCTTT.